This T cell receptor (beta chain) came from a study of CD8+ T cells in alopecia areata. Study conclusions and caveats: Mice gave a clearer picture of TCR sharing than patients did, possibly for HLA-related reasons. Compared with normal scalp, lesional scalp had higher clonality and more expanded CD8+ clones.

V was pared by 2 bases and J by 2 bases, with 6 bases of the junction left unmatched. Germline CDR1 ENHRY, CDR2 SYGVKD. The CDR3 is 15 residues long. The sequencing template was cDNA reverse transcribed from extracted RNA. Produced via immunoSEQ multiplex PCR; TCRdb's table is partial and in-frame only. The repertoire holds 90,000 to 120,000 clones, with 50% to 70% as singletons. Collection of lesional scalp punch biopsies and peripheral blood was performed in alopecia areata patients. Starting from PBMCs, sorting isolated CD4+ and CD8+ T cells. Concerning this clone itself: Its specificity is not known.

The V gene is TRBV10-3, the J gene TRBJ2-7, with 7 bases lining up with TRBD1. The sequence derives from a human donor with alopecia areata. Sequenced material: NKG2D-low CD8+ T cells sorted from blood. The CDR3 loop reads CAISELQGMTYEQYF. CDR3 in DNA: TGTGCCATCAGTGAGCTACAGGGGATGACCTACGAGCAGTACTTC.